This T cell receptor (beta chain) was sequenced during a study of cytomegalovirus exposure and HLA in healthy donors. About this clone: Its matching antigen is unknown.

The V gene's germline CDR1 is SGHRS and CDR2 YFSETQ. V was cut by 0 bases and J by 9 bases, with 10 bases left in between. This CDR3 spans 14 amino acids. Some clones are missing from TCRdb's copy, which holds only in-frame ones; the method was immunoSEQ multiplex PCR. The table shows 250,000 to 350,000 clones, with roughly 90% occurring only once. Study-level findings and limits: Despite most TCR sequences being rare, some public TCRs occurred in many donors. Reports showed the classifier diagnosing cytomegalovirus status with high specificity and sensitivity.

The source material was PBMCs. The clonotype comes from a man under 40 in good health and CMV-seronegative. The rearrangement joins TRBV5-1 to TRBJ1-6, with D possibly being TRBD1 (5 bases). Here the CDR3 DNA reads TGCGCCAGCAGCTTGGTAGGGGTGGGTTCACCCCTCCACTTT. This encodes CASSLVGVGSPLHF.